These 18 T cell receptor beta chains were all obtained from the same sample, sequenced in a study of beta chain features in type 1 diabetes. Investigators reverse transcribed all isolated RNA, so they sequenced expressed TCRB transcripts. Data came from immunoSEQ multiplex PCR; TCRdb stores just in-frame clones and leaves some out. Among almost 350,000 clones listed, roughly a fifth were seen once. Specimen: naive CD4+ T cells from blood. These receptors all stem from a woman under 30 in good health.

The chain links TRBV2 to TRBJ2-1; 8 positions match TRBD1. Trimming cost V 6 bases and J 2 bases; bases outside gene matches: 6. CDR1 SNHLY and CDR2 FYNNEI come from the germline V gene. The CDR3 is 15 residues long. DNA of the CDR3: TGTGCCAGCAGCGGAGACAGGGGTCCCTACAATGAGCAGTTCTTC. Protein product: CASSGDRGPYNEQFF. Drawing the rest from reference TRBV2 and TRBJ2-1, the complete variable domain is EPEVTQTPSHQVTQMGQEVILRCVPISNHLYFYWYRQILGQKVEFLVSFYNNEISEKSEIFDDQFSVERPDGSNFTLKIRSTKLEDSAMYFCASSGDRGPYNEQFFGPGTRLTVL.

This clone turned up a few times. V gene TRBV30 combines with J gene TRBJ2-7; D remains ambiguous. The germline gives CDR1 GTSNPN, CDR2 SVGIG (reference sequence). The length of the CDR3 is 12 residues. Trimming pared 0 bases from V and 1 base from J, leaving 4 bases between. The CDR3 region is CAWSVRSYEQYF. The CDR3 nucleotides are TGTGCCTGGAGTGTACGGTCCTACGAGCAGTACTTC.

This rearrangement joins TRBV7-2 to TRBJ2-7; TRBD2 matches at 9 bases. The ends lost 3 bases at V and 3 bases at J; junction bases unmatched: 6. This CDR3 has 15 amino acids. Germline-derived CDR1 and CDR2 are SGHTA and FQGNSA. The DNA for the CDR3 is TGTGCCAGCAGCTTGCGCGGGGGGGACAACTACGAGCAGTACTTC. Protein sequence: CASSLRGGDNYEQYF. The entire variable domain, with the rest obtained from reference TRBV7-2 and TRBJ2-7, is as follows: GAGVSQSPSNKVTEKGKDVELRCDPISGHTALYWYRQSLGQGLEFLIYFQGNSAPDKSGLPSDRFSAERTGGSVSTLTIQRTQQEDSAVYLCASSLRGGDNYEQYFGPGTRLTVT.

In its sample, this clone was seen a few times. The rearrangement links TRBV7-9 to TRBJ2-7, with a possible D match to TRBD1 (5 bases). The CDR3 runs 12 residues. Trimming took 2 bases from V and 5 from J, leaving 7 bases between them. CDR1 and CDR2 (germline): SEHNR, FQNEAQ (reference sequence). CDR3: CASSLQGHEQYF. CDR3 nucleotide sequence: TGTGCCAGCAGCTTACAGGGCCACGAGCAGTACTTC.

In this sample, this clone turned up a few times. J is TRBJ2-5 and V is TRBV19; D is possibly TRBD2 (6 bases). The V gene's germline CDR1 is LNHDA and CDR2 SQIVND (reference sequence). The V gene lost 5 bases and the J gene lost 5 bases, with 12 bases spanning the gap. The CDR3 sequence is 13 residues long. The chain's CDR3 is CASSGGLWETQYF. As DNA, the CDR3 is TGTGCCAGTAGTGGGGGACTGTGGGAGACCCAGTACTTC.

The chain uses TRBV15 and TRBJ2-5; D remains ambiguous. Germline-derived CDR1 and CDR2 are LNHNV and YYDKDF (reference sequence). V was pared by 0 bases and J by 5 bases, with 10 bases between. This CDR3 has 14 residues. CDR3 in DNA: TGTGCCACCAGCAGAGATCTGTTGGGCGAGACCCAGTACTTC. Residues: CATSRDLLGETQYF.

The chain's CDR3 is CAISDRGKTTDTQYF. For the CDR3, the DNA is TGTGCCATCAGTGACCGCGGGAAAACCACAGATACGCAGTATTTT. The J gene is TRBJ2-3, the V gene TRBV10-3; D possibly corresponds to TRBD2 (6 bases). The length of the CDR3 is 15 residues. In germline, CDR1 is ENHRY, CDR2 SYGVKD. The ends were cut back, 3 bases at V and 2 bases at J, with 12 bases in the middle.

Only a few counts were recorded for this clone. The V gene is TRBV29-1, the J gene TRBJ2-5; TRBD2 agrees at 13 bases. The junction had 11 bases not matched to a gene; V was cut back by 7 bases and J by 9 bases. Looked up from germline, CDR1 is SQVTM and CDR2 is ANQGSEA. The CDR3 consists of 14 residues. Here the CDR3 reads CSAGTSGVIRAQYF. CDR3 nucleotide sequence: TGCAGCGCTGGGACTAGCGGGGTGATCCGGGCCCAGTACTTC.

The CDR3 loop is CASSPGTGNYEQFF. CDR3 nucleotide sequence: TGTGCCAGCTCACCAGGGACAGGGAATTATGAGCAGTTCTTC. The genes are TRBV18 and TRBJ2-1, with 9 bases that match TRBD1. Germline V gene sequence: CDR1 KGHSH, CDR2 LQKENI. Trimming took 2 bases from V and 8 from J; bases not matched to a gene: 4. The CDR3 is 14 residues long.

This clone was counted only a few times. This chain uses TRBV18 with TRBJ2-1, with D unresolved. The length of the CDR3 is 13 residues. V gave up 3 bases and J gave up 5 bases, with 8 bases separating them. Looked up from germline, CDR1 is KGHSH and CDR2 is LQKENI. The CDR3 loop is CASSPLGNNEQFF. CDR3 sequence (DNA): TGTGCCAGCTCACCGTTGGGCAACAATGAGCAGTTCTTC. The full variable domain, in which reference TRBV18 and TRBJ2-1 provide the parts outside the CDR3, is NAGVMQNPRHLVRRRGQEARLRCSPMKGHSHVYWYRQLPEEGLKFMVYLQKENIIDESGMPKERFSAEFPKEGPSILRIQQVVRGDSAAYFCASSPLGNNEQFFGPGTRLTVL.

V and J are TRBV9 and TRBJ1-6; D call uncertain. This CDR3 comprises 15 residues. Germline values: CDR1 SGDLS, CDR2 YYNGEE. V lost 4 bases and J lost 10, with 18 bases in between. The CDR3 DNA is TGTGCCAGCAGCCCAGCGGGAAAGGGTGGGTCACCCCTCCACTTT. It is translated as CASSPAGKGGSPLHF.

This rearrangement joins TRBV7-2 to TRBJ1-2, with 7 nucleotides matching TRBD1. J was trimmed by 5 bases and V by 3 bases; bases with no gene match: 3. Per germline, CDR1 SGHTA and CDR2 FQGNSA. CDR3 length: 13 residues. The CDR3: CASSLVTGYGYTF. The CDR3 DNA is TGTGCCAGCAGCTTGGTGACAGGGTATGGCTACACCTTC.

This chain connects TRBV25-1 to TRBJ2-5; tentative D call: TRBD2 (6 bases). The germline V and J ends were trimmed by 2 bases and 0 bases, with 10 bases remaining between them. The CDR3 runs 15 residues. Germline lookup yields CDR1 MGHDK and CDR2 SYGVNS. CDR3 residues: CASSEIQRDQETQYF. In DNA, the CDR3 is TGTGCCAGCAGTGAAATACAGCGGGACCAAGAGACCCAGTACTTC.

CDR3 amino acids: CASSLGYGLMNTEAFF. The CDR3 nucleotides are TGCGCCAGCAGCTTGGGGTACGGACTGATGAACACTGAAGCTTTCTTT. The chain links TRBV5-1 to TRBJ1-1; no clear D gene. The ends were cut back, 0 bases at V and 0 bases at J, with 12 bases in the middle. The CDR3 is 16 residues long. Germline lookup yields CDR1 SGHRS and CDR2 YFSETQ. The whole variable domain, remainder taken from reference TRBV5-1 and TRBJ1-1, is KAGVTQTPRYLIKTRGQQVTLSCSPISGHRSVSWYQQTPGQGLQFLFEYFSETQRNKGNFPGRFSGRQFSNSRSEMNVSTLELGDSALYLCASSLGYGLMNTEAFFGQGTRLTVV.

This chain links TRBV14 with TRBJ1-2; TRBD1 matches 9 bases. With 5 bases clipped from V and 7 bases from J, the junction kept 14 bases outside the gene matches. CDR3 length equals 16 residues. The germline V gene has CDR1 SGHDN and CDR2 FVKESK. The CDR3, as DNA: TGTGCCAGCAGCGGACAGATTGGGACAGGGAGTTCTGGCTACACCTTC. It is translated as CASSGQIGTGSSGYTF.

This clone has more than one count but fewer than ten. The chain recombines TRBV7-8 with TRBJ2-3; D is possibly TRBD2 (6 bases). V was pared by 4 bases and J by 8 bases, with 16 bases between. This CDR3 comprises 14 residues. The germline V gene encodes CDR1 SGHVS and CDR2 FQNEAQ. CDR3 coding DNA: TGTGCCAGCAGCTCGACTAGAGCCCGGGGTACGCAGTATTTT. It translates to CASSSTRARGTQYF.

In its sample, this clone was seen a few times. This chain connects TRBV4-2 to TRBJ2-7; 13 nucleotides align to TRBD2. Germline assignment: CDR1 LGHNA and CDR2 YNFKEQ. The V segment lost 2 bases and the J segment 2 bases; nucleotides outside the gene matches: 3. The CDR3 has 16 amino acids. DNA of the CDR3: TGTGCCAGCAGCCAACCTACTAGCGGGGGGGCCTACGAGCAGTACTTC. Translated, it gives CASSQPTSGGAYEQYF.

The chain employs TRBV25-1 and TRBJ2-5, with 11 nucleotides matching TRBD1. The length of the CDR3 is 16 residues. V lost 6 bases and J lost 5; bases outside the gene matches: 11. Germline-derived CDR1 and CDR2 are MGHDK and SYGVNS. CDR3 amino acids: CASSPRTGGYVETQYF. As DNA, the CDR3 is TGTGCCAGCAGCCCCCGGACAGGGGGCTATGTTGAGACCCAGTACTTC.